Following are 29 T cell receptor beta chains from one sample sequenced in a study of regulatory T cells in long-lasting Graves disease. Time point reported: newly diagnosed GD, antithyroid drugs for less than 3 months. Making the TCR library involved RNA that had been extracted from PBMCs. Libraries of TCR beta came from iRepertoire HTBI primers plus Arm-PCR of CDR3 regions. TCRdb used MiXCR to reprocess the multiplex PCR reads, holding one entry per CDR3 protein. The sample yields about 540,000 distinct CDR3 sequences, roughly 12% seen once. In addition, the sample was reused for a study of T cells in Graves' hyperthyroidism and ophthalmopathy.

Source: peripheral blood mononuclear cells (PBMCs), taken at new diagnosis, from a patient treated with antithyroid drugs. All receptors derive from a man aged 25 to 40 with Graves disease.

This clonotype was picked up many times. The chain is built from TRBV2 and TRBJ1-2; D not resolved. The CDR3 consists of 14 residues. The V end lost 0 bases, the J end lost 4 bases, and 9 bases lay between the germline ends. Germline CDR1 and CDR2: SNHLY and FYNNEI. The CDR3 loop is CASSEALRIYGYTF. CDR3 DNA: TGTGCCAGCAGTGAAGCGCTGAGAATCTATGGCTACACCTTC. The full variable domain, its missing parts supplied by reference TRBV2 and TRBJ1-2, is EPEVTQTPSHQVTQMGQEVILRCVPISNHLYFYWYRQILGQKVEFLVSFYNNEISEKSEIFDDQFSVERPDGSNFTLKIRSTKLEDSAMYFCASSEALRIYGYTFGSGTRLTVV.

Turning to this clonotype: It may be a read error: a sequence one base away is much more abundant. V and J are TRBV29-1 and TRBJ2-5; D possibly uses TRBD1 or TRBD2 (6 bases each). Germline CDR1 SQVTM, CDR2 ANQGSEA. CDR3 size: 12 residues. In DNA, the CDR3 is TGCACCGCCCAAGGGGGGCAAGAGACCCAGTACTTC. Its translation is CTAQGGQETQYF.

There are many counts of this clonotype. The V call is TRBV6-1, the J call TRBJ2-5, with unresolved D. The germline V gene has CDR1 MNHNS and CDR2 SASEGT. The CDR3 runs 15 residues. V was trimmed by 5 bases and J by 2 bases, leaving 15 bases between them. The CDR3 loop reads CASSPEGIPQETQYF. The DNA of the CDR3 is TGTGCCAGCAGTCCGGAAGGAATACCGCAAGAGACCCAGTACTTC.

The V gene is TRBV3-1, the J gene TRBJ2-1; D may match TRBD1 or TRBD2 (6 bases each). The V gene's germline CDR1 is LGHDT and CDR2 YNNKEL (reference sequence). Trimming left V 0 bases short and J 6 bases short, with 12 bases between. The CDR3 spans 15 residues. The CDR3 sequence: CASSQEVGGGNEQFF. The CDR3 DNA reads TGTGCCAGCAGCCAAGAGGTAGGAGGGGGCAATGAGCAGTTCTTC.

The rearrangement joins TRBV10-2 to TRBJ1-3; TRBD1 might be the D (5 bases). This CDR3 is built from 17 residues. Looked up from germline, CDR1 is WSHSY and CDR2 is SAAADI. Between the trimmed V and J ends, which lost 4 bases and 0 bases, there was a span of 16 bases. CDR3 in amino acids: CASSVGANFYSGNTIYF. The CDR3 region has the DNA TGCGCCAGCAGTGTAGGGGCCAATTTCTACTCTGGAAACACCATATATTTT.

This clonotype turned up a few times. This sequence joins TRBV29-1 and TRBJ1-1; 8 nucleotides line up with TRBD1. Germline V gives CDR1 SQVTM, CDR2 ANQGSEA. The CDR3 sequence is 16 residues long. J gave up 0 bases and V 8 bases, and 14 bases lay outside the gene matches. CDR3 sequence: CSPPGGIGALNTEAFF. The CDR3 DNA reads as TGCAGCCCGCCAGGGGGCATTGGAGCATTGAACACTGAAGCTTTCTTT. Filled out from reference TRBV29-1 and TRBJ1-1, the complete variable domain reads SAVISQKPSRDICQRGTSLTIQCQVDSQVTMMFWYRQQPGQSLTLIATANQGSEATYESGFVIDKFPISRPNLTFSTLTVSNMSPEDSSIYLCSPPGGIGALNTEAFFGQGTRLTVV.

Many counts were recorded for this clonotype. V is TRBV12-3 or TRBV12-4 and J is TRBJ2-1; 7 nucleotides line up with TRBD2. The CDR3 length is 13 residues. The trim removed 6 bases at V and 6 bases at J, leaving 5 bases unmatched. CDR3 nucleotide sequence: TGTGCCAGCAGAGTAGCGGGCATCAATGAGCAGTTCTTC. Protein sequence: CASRVAGINEQFF.

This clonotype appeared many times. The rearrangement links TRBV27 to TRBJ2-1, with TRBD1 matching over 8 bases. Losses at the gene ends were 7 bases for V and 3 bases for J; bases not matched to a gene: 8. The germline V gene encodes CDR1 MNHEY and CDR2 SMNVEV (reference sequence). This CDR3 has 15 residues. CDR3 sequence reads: CASKKQGGSYNEQFF. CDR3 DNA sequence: TGTGCCAGCAAGAAACAGGGGGGCAGCTACAATGAGCAGTTCTTC.

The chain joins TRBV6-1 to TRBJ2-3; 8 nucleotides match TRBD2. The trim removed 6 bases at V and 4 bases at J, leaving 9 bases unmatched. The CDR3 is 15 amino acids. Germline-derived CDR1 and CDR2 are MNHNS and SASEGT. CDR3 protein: CASRPPRTSPDTQYF. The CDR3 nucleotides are TGTGCCAGCAGACCCCCTAGGACTAGCCCAGATACGCAGTATTTT.

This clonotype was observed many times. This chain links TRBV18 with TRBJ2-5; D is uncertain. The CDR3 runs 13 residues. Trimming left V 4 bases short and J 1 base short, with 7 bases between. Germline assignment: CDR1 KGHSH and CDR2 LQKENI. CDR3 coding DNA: TGTGCCAGCTCACTGCAGAGCCAAGAGACCCAGTACTTC. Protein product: CASSLQSQETQYF.

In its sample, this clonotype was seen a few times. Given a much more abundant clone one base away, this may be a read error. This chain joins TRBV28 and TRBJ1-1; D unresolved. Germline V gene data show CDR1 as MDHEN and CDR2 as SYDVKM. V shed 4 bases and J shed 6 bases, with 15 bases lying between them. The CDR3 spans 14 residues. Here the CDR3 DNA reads TGTGCCAGCAGTTCATGGATAGGGCGGTCTGAAGCTTTCTTT. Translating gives CASSSWIGRSEAFF.

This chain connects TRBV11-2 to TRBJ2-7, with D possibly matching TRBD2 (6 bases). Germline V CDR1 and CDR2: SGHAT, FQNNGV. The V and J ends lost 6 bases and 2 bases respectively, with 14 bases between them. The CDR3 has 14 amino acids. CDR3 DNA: TGTGCCAGCAGGGAAGGCGGACTAACCTACGAGCAGTACTTC. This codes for CASREGGLTYEQYF.

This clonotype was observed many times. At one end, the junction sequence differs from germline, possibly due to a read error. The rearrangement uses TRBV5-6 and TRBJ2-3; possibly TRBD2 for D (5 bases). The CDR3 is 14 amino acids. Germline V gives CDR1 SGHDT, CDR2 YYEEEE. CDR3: CASSDALEAETQYF. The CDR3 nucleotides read TGTGCCAGCAGCGACGCTTTGGAGGCAGAAACGCAGTATTTT.

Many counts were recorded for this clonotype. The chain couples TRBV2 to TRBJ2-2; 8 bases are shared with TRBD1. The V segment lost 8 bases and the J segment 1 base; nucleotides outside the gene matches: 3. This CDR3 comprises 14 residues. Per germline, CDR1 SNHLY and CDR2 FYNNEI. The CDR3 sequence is CASGGTGNTGELFF. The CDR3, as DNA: TGTGCCAGCGGGGGGACAGGGAACACCGGGGAGCTGTTTTTT.

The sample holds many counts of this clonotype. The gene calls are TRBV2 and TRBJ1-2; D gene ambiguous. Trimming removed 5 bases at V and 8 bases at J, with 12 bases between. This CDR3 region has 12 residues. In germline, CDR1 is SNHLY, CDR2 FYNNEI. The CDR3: CASSRRKDGYTF. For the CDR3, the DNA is TGTGCCAGCAGTCGCCGGAAAGACGGCTACACCTTC.

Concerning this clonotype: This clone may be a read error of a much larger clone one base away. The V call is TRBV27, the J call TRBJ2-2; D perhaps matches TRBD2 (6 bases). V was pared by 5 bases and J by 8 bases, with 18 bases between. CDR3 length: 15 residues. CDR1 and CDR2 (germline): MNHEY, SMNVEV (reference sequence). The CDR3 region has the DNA TGTGCCAGCAGTGATGGATTGGGACTGGGAGGGGAGCTGTTTTTT. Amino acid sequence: CASSDGLGLGGELFF.

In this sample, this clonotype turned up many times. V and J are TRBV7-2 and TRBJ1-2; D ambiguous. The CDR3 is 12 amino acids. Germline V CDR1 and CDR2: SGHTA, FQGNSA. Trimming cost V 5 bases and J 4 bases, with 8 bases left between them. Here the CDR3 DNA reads TGTGCCAGCAGCGCGAGGAGCTATGGCTACACCTTC. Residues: CASSARSYGYTF.

The CDR3 spells CASSQEQGPSDYEQYF. As DNA, the CDR3 is TGTGCCAGCAGCCAAGAGCAGGGACCCTCCGACTACGAGCAGTACTTC. The V and J genes are TRBV14 and TRBJ2-7, with D possibly called TRBD1 or TRBD2 (5 bases each). The CDR3 spans 16 residues. Germline CDR1 is SGHDN and CDR2 is FVKESK. Trimming pared 0 bases from V and 3 bases from J, leaving 15 bases between.

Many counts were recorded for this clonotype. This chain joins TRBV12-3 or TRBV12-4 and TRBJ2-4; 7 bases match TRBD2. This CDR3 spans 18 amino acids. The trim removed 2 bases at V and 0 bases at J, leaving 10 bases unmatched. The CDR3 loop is CASSLRGAGEGAKNIQYF. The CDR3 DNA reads TGTGCCAGCAGTTTAAGGGGCGCGGGAGAGGGAGCCAAAAACATTCAGTACTTC.

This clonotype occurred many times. CDR3 DNA sequence: TGTGCCAGCAGCCAAGTTGTGGAGGGTCGCACTGAAGCTTTCTTT. Residues: CASSQVVEGRTEAFF. The chain has TRBV3-1 and TRBJ1-1, with no clear D. The CDR3 extends over 15 amino acids. The germline V gene encodes CDR1 LGHDT and CDR2 YNNKEL (reference sequence). Trimming pared 1 base from V and 4 bases from J, leaving 13 bases between.

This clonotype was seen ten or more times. Written as DNA, the CDR3 is TGTGCCAGCAGTGAAGAATGGGGGAGCTCCTACAATGAGCAGTTCTTC. Protein product: CASSEEWGSSYNEQFF. The chain employs TRBV2 and TRBJ2-1; D may correspond to TRBD1 or TRBD2 (5 bases each). The V gene's germline CDR1 is SNHLY and CDR2 FYNNEI. V was pared by 1 base and J by 0 bases, with 10 bases between. The CDR3 is 16 amino acids.

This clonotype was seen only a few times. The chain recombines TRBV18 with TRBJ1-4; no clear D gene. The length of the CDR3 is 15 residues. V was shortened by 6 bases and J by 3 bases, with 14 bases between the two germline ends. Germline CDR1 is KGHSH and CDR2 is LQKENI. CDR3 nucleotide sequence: TGTGCCAGCTCCCGAAGGACTGCAGCTAATGAAAAACTGTTTTTT. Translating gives CASSRRTAANEKLFF.

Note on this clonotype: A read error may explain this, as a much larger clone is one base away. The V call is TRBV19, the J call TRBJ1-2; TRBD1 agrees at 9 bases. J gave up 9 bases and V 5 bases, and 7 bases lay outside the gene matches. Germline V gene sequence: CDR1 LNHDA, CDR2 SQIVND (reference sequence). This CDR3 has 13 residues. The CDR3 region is CASSPTGGYSYTF. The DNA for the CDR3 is TGTGCCAGTAGTCCGACAGGGGGTTATAGCTACACCTTC.

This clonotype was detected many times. The DNA for the CDR3 is TGCAGCGTTGGACAGGACTATGGCTACACCTTC. Protein sequence: CSVGQDYGYTF. V usage is TRBV29-1 and J usage is TRBJ1-2; D is possibly TRBD1 (6 bases). The CDR3 is 11 amino acids. The germline V gene has CDR1 SQVTM and CDR2 ANQGSEA. V was pared by 4 bases and J by 3 bases, with 6 bases between.

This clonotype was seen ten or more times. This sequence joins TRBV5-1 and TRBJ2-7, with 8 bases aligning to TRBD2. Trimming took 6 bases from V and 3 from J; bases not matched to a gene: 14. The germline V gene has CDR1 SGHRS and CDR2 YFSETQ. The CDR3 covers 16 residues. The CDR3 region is CASNPRGGATFYEQYF. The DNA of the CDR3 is TGCGCCAGCAACCCCCGGGGGGGGGCCACATTCTACGAGCAGTACTTC.

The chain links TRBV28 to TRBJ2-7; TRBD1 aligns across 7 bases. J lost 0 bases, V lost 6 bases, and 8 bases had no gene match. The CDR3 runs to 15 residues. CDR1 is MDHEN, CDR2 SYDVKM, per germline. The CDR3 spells CASSLLTGASYEQYF. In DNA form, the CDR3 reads TGTGCCAGCAGCTTGCTAACAGGGGCCTCCTACGAGCAGTACTTC.

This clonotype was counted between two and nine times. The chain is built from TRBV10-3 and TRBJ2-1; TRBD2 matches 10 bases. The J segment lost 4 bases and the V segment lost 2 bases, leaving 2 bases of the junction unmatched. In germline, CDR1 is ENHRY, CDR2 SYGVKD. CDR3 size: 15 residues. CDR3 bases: TGTGCCATCAGTGAGCCGGGACTAGCGTACAATGAGCAGTTCTTC. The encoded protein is CAISEPGLAYNEQFF.

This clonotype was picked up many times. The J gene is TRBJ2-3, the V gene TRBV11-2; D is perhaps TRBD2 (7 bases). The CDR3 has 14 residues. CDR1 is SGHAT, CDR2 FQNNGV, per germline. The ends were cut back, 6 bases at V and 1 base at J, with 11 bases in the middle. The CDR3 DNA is TGTGCCAGCAGTCGGGGGGCCGGCACAGATACGCAGTATTTT. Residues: CASSRGAGTDTQYF.

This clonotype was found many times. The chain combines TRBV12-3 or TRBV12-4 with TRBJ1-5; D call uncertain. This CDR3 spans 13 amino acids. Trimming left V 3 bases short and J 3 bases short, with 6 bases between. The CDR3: CASSFRDNQPQHF. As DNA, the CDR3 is TGTGCCAGCAGTTTTCGCGACAATCAGCCCCAGCATTTT.